The subject of this entry is one TCR beta chain. Its antigen is undetermined. The data derive from a study of type 1 regulatory T cells. General study results and limits: Compared with non-Tr1 cells, Tr1 cells showed a narrower TCR repertoire.

TCRdb processed the reads anew with MiXCR; each CDR3 protein has one entry. The table records 55,000 to 65,000 distinct CDR3 sequences, approximately 67% of them present only once. The origin of this receptor is a human donor in good health. Material for sequencing was cultured non-Tr1 T cells, either the whole culture or a sorted T cell fraction (not recorded which).

CDR3 amino acids: CATMRACEQFF. In DNA, the CDR3 is TGTGCTACCATGAGGGCGTGCGAGCAGTTCTTC. The J gene is TRBJ2-1, the V gene TRBV7-3, with D tentatively TRBD2 (5 bases). The CDR3 sequence is 11 residues long. CDR1 SGHTA and CDR2 FQGTGA come from the germline V gene.